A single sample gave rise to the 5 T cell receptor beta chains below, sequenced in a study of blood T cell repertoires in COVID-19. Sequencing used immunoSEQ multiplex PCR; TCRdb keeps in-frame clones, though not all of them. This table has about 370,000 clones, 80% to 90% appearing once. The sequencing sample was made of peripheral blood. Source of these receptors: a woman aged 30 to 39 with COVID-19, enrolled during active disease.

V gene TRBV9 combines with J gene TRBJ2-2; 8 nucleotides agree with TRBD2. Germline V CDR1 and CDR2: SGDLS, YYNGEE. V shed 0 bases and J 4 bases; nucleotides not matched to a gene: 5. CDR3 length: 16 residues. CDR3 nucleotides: TGTGCCAGCAGCGTAGGAGCGGGAGTGGTCACCGGGGAGCTGTTTTTT. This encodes CASSVGAGVVTGELFF.

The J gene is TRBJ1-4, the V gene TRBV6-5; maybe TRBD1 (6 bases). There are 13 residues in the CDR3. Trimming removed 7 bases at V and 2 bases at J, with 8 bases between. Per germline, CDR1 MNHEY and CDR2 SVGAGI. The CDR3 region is CASKRGTNEKLFF. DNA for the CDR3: TGTGCCAGCAAGAGGGGGACTAATGAAAAACTGTTTTTT.

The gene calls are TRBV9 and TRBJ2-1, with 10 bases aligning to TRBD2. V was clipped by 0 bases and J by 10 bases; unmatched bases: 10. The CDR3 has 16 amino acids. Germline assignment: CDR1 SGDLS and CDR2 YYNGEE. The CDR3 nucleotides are TGTGCCAGCAGCGTAGAAAAAGCGGGAGGGTTAGGAGAGCAGTTCTTC. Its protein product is CASSVEKAGGLGEQFF.

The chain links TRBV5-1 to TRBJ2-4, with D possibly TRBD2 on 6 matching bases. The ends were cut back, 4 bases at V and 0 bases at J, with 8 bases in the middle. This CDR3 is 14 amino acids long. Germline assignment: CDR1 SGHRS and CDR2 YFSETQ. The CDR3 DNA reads TGCGCCAGCAGCCCGGGACTAGCCAAAAACATTCAGTACTTC. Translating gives CASSPGLAKNIQYF.

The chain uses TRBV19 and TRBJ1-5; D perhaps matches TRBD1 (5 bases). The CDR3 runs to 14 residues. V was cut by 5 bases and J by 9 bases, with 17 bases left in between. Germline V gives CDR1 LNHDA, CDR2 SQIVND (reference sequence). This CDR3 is CASSPGGVVWPQHF. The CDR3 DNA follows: TGTGCCAGTAGTCCGGGAGGGGTAGTGTGGCCCCAGCATTTT.